This T cell receptor (beta chain) was retrieved from a study of response to subunit inactivated influenza vaccine. This clonotype showed up just a few times. TCRdb re-derived calls from the RT-PCR reads in MiXCR, one entry per CDR3 protein. Counted here are 610,000 or so distinct CDR3 sequences, 12% to 15% occurring once; the ten biggest clones make up 11%. The input for sequencing was PBMCs from blood, taken 11 to 12 days after vaccination. This receptor was identified in a man between 50 and 59 years old who received an inactivated influenza vaccine.

Here the CDR3 DNA reads TGTGCCAGCAGTTATCCCCGGGGCGGAGACTGGACGTCTGGGGCCAACGTCCTGACTTTC. It codes for CASSYPRGGDWTSGANVLTF. The chain recombines TRBV28 with TRBJ2-6; possibly TRBD1 or TRBD2 for D (5 bases each). Looked up from germline, CDR1 is MDHEN and CDR2 is SYDVKM. This CDR3 comprises 20 residues. Trimming removed 4 bases from V and 1 base from J, with 23 bases in between.